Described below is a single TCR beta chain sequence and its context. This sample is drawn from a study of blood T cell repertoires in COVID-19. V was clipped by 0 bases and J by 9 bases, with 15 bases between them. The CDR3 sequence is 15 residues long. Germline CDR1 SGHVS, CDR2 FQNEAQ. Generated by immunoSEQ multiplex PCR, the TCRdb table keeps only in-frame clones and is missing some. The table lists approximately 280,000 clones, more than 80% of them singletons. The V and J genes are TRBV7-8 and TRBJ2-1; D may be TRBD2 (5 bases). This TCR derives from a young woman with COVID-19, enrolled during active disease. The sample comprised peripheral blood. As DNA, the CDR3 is TGTGCCAGCAGCTTAGCTGGTAGGAGAGGAGGTGAGCAGTTCTTC. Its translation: CASSLAGRRGGEQFF.